A single sample gave rise to the 9 T cell receptor beta chains below, sequenced in a study of shared clonotypes between healthy human individuals. The naive CD8 fraction comprised CD45RO-negative cells positively selected for CCR7 and excluded terminally differentiated effector memory CD45RA+ cells. Assay used: immunoSEQ multiplex PCR; TCRdb lists only in-frame clones, some missing. The sample has about 2.1 million clones, roughly 91% seen once. Material: naive CD8+ T cells from PBMCs. The receptors were gathered from a man in his late teens or twenties in good health. Some clones in this sample may be carry-over from other donors' samples.

The chain carries TRBV2 and TRBJ1-1; D unclear. The CDR3 sequence is 15 residues long. Germline lookup yields CDR1 SNHLY and CDR2 FYNNEI. The ends were cut back, 2 bases at V and 0 bases at J, with 10 bases in the middle. CDR3: CASSESLRLNTEAFF. As DNA, the CDR3 is TGTGCCAGCAGTGAAAGTCTACGACTGAACACTGAAGCTTTCTTT.

The chain couples TRBV7-9 to TRBJ2-6; 9 bases match TRBD1. This CDR3 region has 17 residues. V was pared by 5 bases and J by 1 base, with 6 bases of the junction left unmatched. From germline, CDR1 is SEHNR and CDR2 FQNEAQ (reference sequence). The CDR3 is CASSQGTGLSGANVLTF. The CDR3 DNA reads as TGTGCCAGCAGCCAAGGGACAGGGCTTTCTGGGGCCAACGTCCTGACTTTC.

The chain has TRBV2 and TRBJ2-1, with 14 nucleotides matching TRBD2. The CDR3 has 17 amino acids. Germline V CDR1 and CDR2: SNHLY, FYNNEI. J gave up 10 bases and V 5 bases, and 13 bases lay outside the gene matches. For the CDR3, the DNA is TGTGCCAGCAGTTTAACGGGACTAGCGGGAGAGTTATTAGAGCAGTTCTTC. It codes for CASSLTGLAGELLEQFF.

This rearrangement joins TRBV9 to TRBJ2-2; TRBD2 might be the D (7 bases). Per germline, CDR1 SGDLS and CDR2 YYNGEE. The CDR3 totals 16 residues. V lost 4 bases and J 4 bases, leaving 17 bases between the germline ends. The CDR3 spells CASSPLRGEGTGELFF. CDR3 nucleotides: TGTGCCAGCAGCCCTCTAAGGGGGGAGGGCACCGGGGAGCTGTTTTTT. The variable domain in full, with the rest retrieved from reference TRBV9 and TRBJ2-2, is DSGVTQTPKHLITATGQRVTLRCSPRSGDLSVYWYQQSLDQGLQFLIQYYNGEERAKGNILERFSAQQFPDLHSELNLSSLELGDSALYFCASSPLRGEGTGELFFGEGSRLTVL.

This clone was observed once. The chain couples TRBV5-6 to TRBJ2-5; 9 bases fit TRBD2. The CDR3 consists of 17 residues. With V trimmed by 0 bases and J by 0 bases, 6 bases remained unmatched. Germline V gene data show CDR1 as SGHDT and CDR2 as YYEEEE. The CDR3 is CASSLGSAGGHQETQYF. The CDR3 region has the DNA TGTGCCAGCAGCTTGGGTTCAGCGGGAGGACACCAAGAGACCCAGTACTTC.

This rearrangement joins TRBV11-3 to TRBJ2-1; TRBD2 aligns across 7 bases. Germline CDR1 SGHNT, CDR2 YENEEA. V trimming: 4 bases; J trimming: 4 bases; junction bases outside the gene matches: 7. There are 15 residues in the CDR3. The CDR3 sequence: CASSSASGQYNEQFF. Written as DNA, the CDR3 is TGTGCCAGCAGCTCCGCTAGCGGCCAATACAATGAGCAGTTCTTC. Together with reference TRBV11-3 and TRBJ2-1, the CDR3 gives the full variable domain: EAGVVQSPRYKIIEKKQPVAFWCNPISGHNTLYWYLQNLGQGPELLIRYENEEAVDDSQLPKDRFSAERLKGVDSTLKIQPAELGDSAVYLCASSSASGQYNEQFFGPGTRLTVL.

This chain links TRBV27 with TRBJ1-2; D might be TRBD1 (6 bases). Per the germline V gene, CDR1 is MNHEY and CDR2 is SMNVEV (reference sequence). The CDR3 is 15 amino acids. The V and J ends lost 5 bases and 3 bases respectively, with 16 bases between them. CDR3 sequence (DNA): TGTGCCAGCAGTCCATCGACGGGGGCTGACTATGGCTACACCTTC. It encodes CASSPSTGADYGYTF.

The genes are TRBV7-9 and TRBJ1-5; no clear D. The CDR3 contains 14 residues. Per germline, CDR1 SEHNR and CDR2 FQNEAQ (reference sequence). The V end was cut by 1 base, the J end by 5 bases, with 9 bases between. CDR3 bases: TGTGCCAGCAGCTTAGTGGCCGGGGATCAGCCCCAGCATTTT. Translation: CASSLVAGDQPQHF. Looking up the rest from reference TRBV7-9 and TRBJ1-5 gives the full variable domain: DTGVSQNPRHKITKRGQNVTFRCDPISEHNRLYWYRQTLGQGPEFLTYFQNEAQLEKSRLLSDRFSAERPKGSFSTLEIQRTEQGDSAMYLCASSLVAGDQPQHFGDGTRLSIL.

The count of this clone is one. V usage is TRBV28 and J usage is TRBJ2-2; TRBD2 aligns across 11 bases. The CDR3 loop spans 15 amino acids. V lost 3 bases and J lost 5; bases outside the gene matches: 2. CDR1 is MDHEN and CDR2 is SYDVKM in the germline V gene. The CDR3 region is CASSFTSGSTGELFF. The DNA for the CDR3 is TGTGCCAGCAGTTTTACTAGCGGGAGTACCGGGGAGCTGTTTTTT.